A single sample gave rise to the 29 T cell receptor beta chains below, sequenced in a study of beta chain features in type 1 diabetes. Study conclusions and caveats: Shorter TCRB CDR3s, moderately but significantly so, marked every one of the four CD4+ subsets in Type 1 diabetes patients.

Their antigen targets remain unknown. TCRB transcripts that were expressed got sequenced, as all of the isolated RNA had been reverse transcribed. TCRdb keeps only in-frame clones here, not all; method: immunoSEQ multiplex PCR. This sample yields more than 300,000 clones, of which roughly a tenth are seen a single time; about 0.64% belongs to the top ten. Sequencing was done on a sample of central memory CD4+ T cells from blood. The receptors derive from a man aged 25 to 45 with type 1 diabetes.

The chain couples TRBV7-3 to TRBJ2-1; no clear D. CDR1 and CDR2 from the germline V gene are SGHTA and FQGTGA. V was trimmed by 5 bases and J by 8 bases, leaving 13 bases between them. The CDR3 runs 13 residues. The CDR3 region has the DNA TGTGCCAGCAGCGCACCCAGAGTCGATGAGCAGTTCTTC. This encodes CASSAPRVDEQFF.

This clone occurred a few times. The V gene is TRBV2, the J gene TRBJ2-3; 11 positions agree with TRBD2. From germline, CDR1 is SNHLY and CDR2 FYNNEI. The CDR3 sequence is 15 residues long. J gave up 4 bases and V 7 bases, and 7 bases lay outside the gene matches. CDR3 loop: CASIRLAGPPDTQYF. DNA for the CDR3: TGTGCCAGCATCCGACTAGCGGGACCCCCAGATACGCAGTATTTT.

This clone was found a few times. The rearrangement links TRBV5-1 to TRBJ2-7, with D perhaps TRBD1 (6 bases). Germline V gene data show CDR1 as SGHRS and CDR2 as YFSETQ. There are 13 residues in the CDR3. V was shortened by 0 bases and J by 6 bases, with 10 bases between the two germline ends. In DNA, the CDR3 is TGCGCCAGCAGCTTGGCACAGGGTCCCGAGCAGTACTTC. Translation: CASSLAQGPEQYF.

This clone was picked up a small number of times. The CDR3 nucleotides are TGTGCCAGCAGTGTCTCGCGGCACGGTTACAATGAGCAGTTCTTC. Its protein product is CASSVSRHGYNEQFF. V is TRBV6-1 and J is TRBJ2-1, with D unresolved. CDR3 size: 15 residues. Germline loops: CDR1 MNHNS, CDR2 SASEGT. The V end was cut by 4 bases, the J end by 4 bases, with 14 bases between.

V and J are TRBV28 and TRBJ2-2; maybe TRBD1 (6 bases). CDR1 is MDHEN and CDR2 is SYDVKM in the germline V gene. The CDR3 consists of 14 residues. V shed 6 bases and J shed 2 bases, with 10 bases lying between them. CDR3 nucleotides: TGTGCCAGCAGAAAGACAGGAAACACCGGGGAGCTGTTTTTT. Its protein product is CASRKTGNTGELFF. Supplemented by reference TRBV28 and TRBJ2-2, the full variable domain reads DVKVTQSSRYLVKRTGEKVFLECVQDMDHENMFWYRQDPGLGLRLIYFSYDVKMKEKGDIPEGYSVSREKKERFSLILESASTNQTSMYLCASRKTGNTGELFFGEGSRLTVL.

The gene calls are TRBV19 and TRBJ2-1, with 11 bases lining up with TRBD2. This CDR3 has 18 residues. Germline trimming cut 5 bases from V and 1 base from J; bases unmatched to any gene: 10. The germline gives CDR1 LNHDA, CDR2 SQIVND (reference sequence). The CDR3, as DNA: TGTGCCAGTAGTCCGACTAGCGGGACTCCCCAATCCTACAATGAGCAGTTCTTC. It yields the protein CASSPTSGTPQSYNEQFF.

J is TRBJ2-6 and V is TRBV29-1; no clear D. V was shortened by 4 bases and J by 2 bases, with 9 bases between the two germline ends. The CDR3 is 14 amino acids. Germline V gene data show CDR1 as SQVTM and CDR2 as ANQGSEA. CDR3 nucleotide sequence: TGCAGCGTTGTCGCCTGGGCTGGGGCCAACGTCCTGACTTTC. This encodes CSVVAWAGANVLTF. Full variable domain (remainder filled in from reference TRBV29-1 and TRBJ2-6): SAVISQKPSRDICQRGTSLTIQCQVDSQVTMMFWYRQQPGQSLTLIATANQGSEATYESGFVIDKFPISRPNLTFSTLTVSNMSPEDSSIYLCSVVAWAGANVLTFGAGSRLTVL.

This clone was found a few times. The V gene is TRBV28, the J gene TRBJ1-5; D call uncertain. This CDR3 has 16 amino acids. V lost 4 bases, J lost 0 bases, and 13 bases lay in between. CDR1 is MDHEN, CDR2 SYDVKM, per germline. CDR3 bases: TGTGCCAGCAGTTCCCCTGGAACCTATAGCAATCAGCCCCAGCATTTT. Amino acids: CASSSPGTYSNQPQHF.

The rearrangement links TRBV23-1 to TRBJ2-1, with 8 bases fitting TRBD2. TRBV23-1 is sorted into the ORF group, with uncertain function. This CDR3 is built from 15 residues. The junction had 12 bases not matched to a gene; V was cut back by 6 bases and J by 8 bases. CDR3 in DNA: TGCGCCAGCAGCCAAGCAGCGGGAGCGGTTGATGAGCAGTTCTTC. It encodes CASSQAAGAVDEQFF.

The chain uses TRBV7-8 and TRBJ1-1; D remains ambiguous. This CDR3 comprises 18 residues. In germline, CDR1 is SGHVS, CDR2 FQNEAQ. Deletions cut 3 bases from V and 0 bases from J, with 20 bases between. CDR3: CASSLLQMPRFMNTEAFF. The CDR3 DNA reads TGTGCCAGCAGCTTGTTACAGATGCCCCGATTCATGAACACTGAAGCTTTCTTT.

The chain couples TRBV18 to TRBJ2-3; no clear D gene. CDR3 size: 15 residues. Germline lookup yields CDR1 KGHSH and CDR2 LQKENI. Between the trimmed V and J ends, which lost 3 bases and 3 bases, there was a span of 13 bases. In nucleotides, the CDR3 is TGTGCCAGCTCACCGGGGATTGGGTCTACAGATACGCAGTATTTT. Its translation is CASSPGIGSTDTQYF.

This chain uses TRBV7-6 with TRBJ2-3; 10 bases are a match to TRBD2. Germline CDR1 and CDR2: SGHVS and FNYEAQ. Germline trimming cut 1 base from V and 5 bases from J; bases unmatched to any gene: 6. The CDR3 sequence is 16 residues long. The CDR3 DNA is TGTGCCAGCAGCTTAGAAGCGGGAGGGCCTATAGATACGCAGTATTTT. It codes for CASSLEAGGPIDTQYF.

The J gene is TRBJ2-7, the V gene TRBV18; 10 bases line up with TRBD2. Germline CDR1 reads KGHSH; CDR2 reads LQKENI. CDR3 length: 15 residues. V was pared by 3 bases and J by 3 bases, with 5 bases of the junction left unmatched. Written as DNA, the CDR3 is TGTGCCAGCTCACCGGATAGCGGGAGGCTCTACGAGCAGTACTTC. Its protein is CASSPDSGRLYEQYF. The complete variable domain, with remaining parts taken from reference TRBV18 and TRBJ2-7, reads NAGVMQNPRHLVRRRGQEARLRCSPMKGHSHVYWYRQLPEEGLKFMVYLQKENIIDESGMPKERFSAEFPKEGPSILRIQQVVRGDSAAYFCASSPDSGRLYEQYFGPGTRLTVT.

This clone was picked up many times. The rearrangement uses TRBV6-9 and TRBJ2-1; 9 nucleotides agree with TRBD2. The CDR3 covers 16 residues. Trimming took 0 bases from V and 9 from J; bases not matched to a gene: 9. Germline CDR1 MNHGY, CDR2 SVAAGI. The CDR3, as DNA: TGTGCCAGCAGTTATTCCCCGAGCGGGAGGCCATGTGAGCAGTTCTTC. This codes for CASSYSPSGRPCEQFF.

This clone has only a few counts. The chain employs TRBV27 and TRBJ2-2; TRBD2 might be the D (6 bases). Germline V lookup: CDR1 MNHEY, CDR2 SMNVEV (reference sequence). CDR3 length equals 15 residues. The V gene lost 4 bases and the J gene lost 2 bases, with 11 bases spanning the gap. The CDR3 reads CASSWSSGNTGELFF. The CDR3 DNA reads TGTGCCAGCAGTTGGAGTAGCGGCAACACCGGGGAGCTGTTTTTT.

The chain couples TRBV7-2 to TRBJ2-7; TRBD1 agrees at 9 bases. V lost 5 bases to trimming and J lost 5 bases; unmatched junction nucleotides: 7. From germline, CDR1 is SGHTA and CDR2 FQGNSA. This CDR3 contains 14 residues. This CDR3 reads CASSRPTGGHEQYF. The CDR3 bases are TGTGCCAGCAGCCGACCGACAGGGGGGCACGAGCAGTACTTC.

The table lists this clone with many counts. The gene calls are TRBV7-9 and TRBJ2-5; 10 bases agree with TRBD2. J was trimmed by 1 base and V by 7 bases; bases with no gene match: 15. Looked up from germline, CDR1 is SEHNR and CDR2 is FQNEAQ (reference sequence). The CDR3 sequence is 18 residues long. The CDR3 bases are TGTGCCAGCACCCTACCACCTAGACTAGCGGGTTTCCAAGAGACCCAGTACTTC. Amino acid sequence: CASTLPPRLAGFQETQYF.

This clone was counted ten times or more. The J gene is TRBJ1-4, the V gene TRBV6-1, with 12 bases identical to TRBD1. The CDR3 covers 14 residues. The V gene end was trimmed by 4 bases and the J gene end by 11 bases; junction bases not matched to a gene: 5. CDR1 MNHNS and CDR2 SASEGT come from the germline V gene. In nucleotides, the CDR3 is TGTGCCAGCAGTGCCGGGACAGGGGGCGCGAAACTGTTTTTT. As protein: CASSAGTGGAKLFF.

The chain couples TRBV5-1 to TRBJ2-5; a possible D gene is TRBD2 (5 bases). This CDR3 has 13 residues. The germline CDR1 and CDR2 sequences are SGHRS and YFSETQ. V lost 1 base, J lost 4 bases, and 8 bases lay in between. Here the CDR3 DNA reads TGCGCCAGCAGCTTGTTTGAGGGAGAGACCCAGTACTTC. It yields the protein CASSLFEGETQYF.

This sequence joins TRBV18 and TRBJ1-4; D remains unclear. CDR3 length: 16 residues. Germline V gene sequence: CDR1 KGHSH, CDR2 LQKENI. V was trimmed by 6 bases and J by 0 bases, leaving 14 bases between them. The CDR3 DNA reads TGTGCCAGCTCCGCGACTGTTTGGGCAACTAATGAAAAACTGTTTTTT. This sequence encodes CASSATVWATNEKLFF.

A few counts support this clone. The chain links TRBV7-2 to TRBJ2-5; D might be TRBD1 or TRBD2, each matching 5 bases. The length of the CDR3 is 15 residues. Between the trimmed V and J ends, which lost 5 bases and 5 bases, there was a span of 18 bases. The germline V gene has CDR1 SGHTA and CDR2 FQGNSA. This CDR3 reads CASSLRDPQTETQYF. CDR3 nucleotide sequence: TGTGCCAGCAGCCTCCGGGACCCTCAGACGGAGACCCAGTACTTC.

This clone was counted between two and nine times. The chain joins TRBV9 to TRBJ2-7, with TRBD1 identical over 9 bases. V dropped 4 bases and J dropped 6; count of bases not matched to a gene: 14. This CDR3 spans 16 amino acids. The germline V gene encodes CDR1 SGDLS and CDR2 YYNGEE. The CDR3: CASSPRTGGYLSEQYF. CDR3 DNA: TGTGCCAGCAGCCCGCGAACAGGGGGCTACTTGAGCGAGCAGTACTTC.

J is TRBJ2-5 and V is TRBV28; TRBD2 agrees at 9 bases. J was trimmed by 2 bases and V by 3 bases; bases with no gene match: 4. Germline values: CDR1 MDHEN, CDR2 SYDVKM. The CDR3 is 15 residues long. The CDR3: CASSLAGGGQETQYF. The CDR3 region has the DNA TGTGCCAGCAGTTTGGCGGGAGGGGGACAAGAGACCCAGTACTTC.

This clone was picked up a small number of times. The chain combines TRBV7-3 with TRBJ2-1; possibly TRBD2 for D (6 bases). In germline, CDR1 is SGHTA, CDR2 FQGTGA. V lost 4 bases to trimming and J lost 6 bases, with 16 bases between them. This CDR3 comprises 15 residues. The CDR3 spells CASSSVWGGSNEQFF. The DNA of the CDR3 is TGTGCCAGCAGCTCCGTTTGGGGAGGTAGCAATGAGCAGTTCTTC.

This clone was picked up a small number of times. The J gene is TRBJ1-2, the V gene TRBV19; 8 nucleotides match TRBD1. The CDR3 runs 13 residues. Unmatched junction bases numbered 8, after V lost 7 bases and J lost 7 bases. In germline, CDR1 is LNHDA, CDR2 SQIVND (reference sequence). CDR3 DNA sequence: TGTGCCAGTACCGGACAGGGCGCTTCTGGCTACACCTTC. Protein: CASTGQGASGYTF.

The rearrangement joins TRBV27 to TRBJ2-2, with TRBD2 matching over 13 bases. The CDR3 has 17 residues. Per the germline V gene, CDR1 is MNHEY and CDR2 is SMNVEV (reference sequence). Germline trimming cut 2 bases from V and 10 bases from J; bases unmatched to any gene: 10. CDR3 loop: CASSLNPGLAGVEELFF. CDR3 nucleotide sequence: TGTGCCAGCAGTTTAAATCCAGGACTAGCGGGAGTGGAGGAGCTGTTTTTT.

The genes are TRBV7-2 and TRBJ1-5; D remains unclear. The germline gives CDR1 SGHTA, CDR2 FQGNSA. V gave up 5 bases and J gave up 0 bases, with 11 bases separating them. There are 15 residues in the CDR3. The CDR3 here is CASSPRSDSNQPQHF. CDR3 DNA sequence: TGTGCCAGCAGCCCCCGGAGCGATAGCAATCAGCCCCAGCATTTT.

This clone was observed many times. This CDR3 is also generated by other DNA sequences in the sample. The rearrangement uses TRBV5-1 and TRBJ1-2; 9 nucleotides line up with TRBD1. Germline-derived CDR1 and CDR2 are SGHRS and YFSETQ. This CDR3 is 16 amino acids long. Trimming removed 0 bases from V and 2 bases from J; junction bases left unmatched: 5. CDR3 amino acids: CASSLALGTGNYGYTF. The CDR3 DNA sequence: TGCGCCAGCAGCTTGGCCTTGGGGACAGGGAACTATGGCTACACCTTC.

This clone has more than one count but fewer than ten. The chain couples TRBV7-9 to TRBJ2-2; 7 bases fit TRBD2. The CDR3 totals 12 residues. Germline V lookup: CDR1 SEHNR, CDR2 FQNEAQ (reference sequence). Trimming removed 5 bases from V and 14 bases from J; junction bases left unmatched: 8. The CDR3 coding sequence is TGTGCCAGCAGCCTCCTGAGCGGGGCTCTGTTTTTT. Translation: CASSLLSGALFF.